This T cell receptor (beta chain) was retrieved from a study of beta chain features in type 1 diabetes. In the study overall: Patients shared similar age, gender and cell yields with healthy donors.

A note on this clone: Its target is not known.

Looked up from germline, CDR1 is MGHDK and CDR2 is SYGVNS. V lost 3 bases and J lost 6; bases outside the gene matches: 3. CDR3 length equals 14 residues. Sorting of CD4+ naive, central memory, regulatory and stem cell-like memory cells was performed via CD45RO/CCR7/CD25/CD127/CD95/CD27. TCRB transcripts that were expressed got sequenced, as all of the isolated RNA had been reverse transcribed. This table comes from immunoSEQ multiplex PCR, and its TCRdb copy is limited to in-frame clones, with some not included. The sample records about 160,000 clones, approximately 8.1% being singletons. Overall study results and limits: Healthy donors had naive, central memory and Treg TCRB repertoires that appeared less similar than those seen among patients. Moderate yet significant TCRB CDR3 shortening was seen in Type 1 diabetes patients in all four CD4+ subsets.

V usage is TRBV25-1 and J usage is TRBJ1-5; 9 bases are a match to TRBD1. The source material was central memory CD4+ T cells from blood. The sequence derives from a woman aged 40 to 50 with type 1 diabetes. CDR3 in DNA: TGTGCCAGCAGTGATACAGGGGGCTCTCAGCCCCAGCATTTT. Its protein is CASSDTGGSQPQHF.